The 32 T cell receptor beta chains listed next were all sequenced from one sample in a study of T cell responses to AZD1222 COVID-19 vaccine. TCRdb's table, derived via immunoSEQ multiplex PCR, lists solely in-frame clones and lacks some. The repertoire holds 90,000 to 120,000 clones, with more than 80% as singletons. Sequenced material: peripheral blood, taken on day 0 of AZD1222 vaccination. The receptors shown here come from an adult in good health.

This rearrangement joins TRBV29-1 to TRBJ2-3, with 8 bases lining up with TRBD2. Trimming removed 4 bases from V and 6 bases from J; junction bases left unmatched: 6. The CDR3 runs to 13 residues. The germline V gene encodes CDR1 SQVTM and CDR2 ANQGSEA. The DNA of the CDR3 is TGCAGCGTTGGCGGGGGGCAAGGGGATACGCAGTATTTT. Its translation: CSVGGGQGDTQYF.

The chain recombines TRBV6-5 with TRBJ2-4; 10 nucleotides align to TRBD2. The CDR3 extends over 14 amino acids. The trim removed 6 bases at V and 6 bases at J, leaving 5 bases unmatched. Germline loops: CDR1 MNHEY, CDR2 SVGAGI. CDR3 amino acids: CASRESGRGNIQYF. DNA for the CDR3: TGTGCCAGCAGAGAGAGCGGGAGGGGAAACATTCAGTACTTC.

The rearrangement links TRBV28 to TRBJ2-1, with 8 positions matching TRBD1. The CDR3 extends over 11 amino acids. Germline V gives CDR1 MDHEN, CDR2 SYDVKM. With 10 bases clipped from V and 5 bases from J, the junction kept 1 base outside the gene matches. The CDR3 bases are TGTGCCACGACAGGGGACAATGAGCAGTTCTTC. Protein product: CATTGDNEQFF.

The V gene is TRBV10-3, the J gene TRBJ1-5; 8 bases fit TRBD1. Germline loops: CDR1 ENHRY, CDR2 SYGVKD. Trimming cost V 10 bases and J 9 bases; bases outside gene matches: 20. This CDR3 region has 16 residues. CDR3 coding DNA: TGTGCCACCACCCGTCTAGGGAGGGACAGGCAATCGCCCCAGCATTTT. Amino acid sequence: CATTRLGRDRQSPQHF.

This clone was detected only once. CDR3 nucleotide sequence: TGTGCCAGCAGCTTAGTGGGTGGGGATACGCAGTATTTT. Its protein is CASSLVGGDTQYF. The V call is TRBV7-9, the J call TRBJ2-3; D unclear. CDR1 SEHNR and CDR2 FQNEAQ come from the germline V gene (reference sequence). CDR3 length: 13 amino acids. The V gene lost 1 base and the J gene lost 6 bases, with 8 bases spanning the gap.

This chain links TRBV7-2 with TRBJ2-3, with D unclear. This CDR3 has 19 amino acids. The V gene lost 5 bases and the J gene lost 0 bases, with 24 bases spanning the gap. Germline V gene sequence: CDR1 SGHTA, CDR2 FQGNSA. CDR3 sequence (DNA): TGTGCCAGCAGCCCCTTCCCGGGTGGGAAAGACGCTAGCACAGATACGCAGTATTTT. As protein: CASSPFPGGKDASTDTQYF.

V gene TRBV18 combines with J gene TRBJ2-7; 7 bases are a match to TRBD2. Germline V gene lookup returns CDR1 KGHSH and CDR2 LQKENI. Trimming removed 2 bases from V and 7 bases from J; junction bases left unmatched: 5. The CDR3 loop spans 13 amino acids. In nucleotides, the CDR3 is TGTGCCAGCTCACCAGGACTAGATCGGGAGCAGTACTTC. Protein: CASSPGLDREQYF.

V and J are TRBV28 and TRBJ1-2; the D is unclear. In germline, CDR1 is MDHEN, CDR2 SYDVKM. With 5 bases removed from V and 3 bases from J, the gap between germline ends came to 7 bases. The length of the CDR3 is 12 residues. The CDR3 coding sequence is TGTGCCAGCAGTGGTGGGGACTATGGCTACACCTTC. This encodes CASSGGDYGYTF.

The V call is TRBV7-2, the J call TRBJ1-5; D unclear. V lost 5 bases and J lost 0, with 14 bases in between. Germline V gene lookup returns CDR1 SGHTA and CDR2 FQGNSA. CDR3 length: 16 amino acids. CDR3 bases: TGTGCCAGCAGCCAACGGCTGGGAGATAGCAATCAGCCCCAGCATTTT. This gives the protein CASSQRLGDSNQPQHF. The full variable domain, completed using reference TRBV7-2 and TRBJ1-5, is GAGVSQSPSNKVTEKGKDVELRCDPISGHTALYWYRQSLGQGLEFLIYFQGNSAPDKSGLPSDRFSAERTGGSVSTLTIQRTQQEDSAVYLCASSQRLGDSNQPQHFGDGTRLSIL.

The table lists this clone with a count of one. J is TRBJ1-2 and V is TRBV5-1, with 9 bases identical to TRBD1. The CDR3 extends over 17 amino acids. J gave up 2 bases and V 0 bases, and 8 bases lay outside the gene matches. Germline V gives CDR1 SGHRS, CDR2 YFSETQ. The CDR3 nucleotides read TGCGCCAGCAGCTTGGGGGACAGGGTAGGAGGCAACTATGGCTACACCTTC. This sequence encodes CASSLGDRVGGNYGYTF.

The chain carries TRBV19 and TRBJ1-2; 8 bases are shared with TRBD1. V dropped 3 bases and J dropped 2; count of bases not matched to a gene: 5. From germline, CDR1 is LNHDA and CDR2 SQIVND (reference sequence). This CDR3 comprises 15 residues. CDR3: CASSMEGTGNYGYTF. As DNA, the CDR3 is TGTGCCAGTAGTATGGAGGGGACAGGAAACTATGGCTACACCTTC.

The chain combines TRBV5-8 with TRBJ1-6; D possibly corresponds to TRBD1 (6 bases). The CDR3 loop spans 14 amino acids. The V gene lost 0 bases and the J gene lost 14 bases, with 15 bases spanning the gap. Looked up from germline, CDR1 is SGHTS and CDR2 is YDEGEE. This CDR3 reads CASSLGSGVLALHF. The DNA of the CDR3 is TGTGCCAGCAGCTTGGGCTCAGGGGTCTTGGCCCTCCACTTT.

The chain carries TRBV2 and TRBJ1-5; maybe TRBD1 (6 bases). Germline V lookup: CDR1 SNHLY, CDR2 FYNNEI. V lost 6 bases and J 9 bases, leaving 18 bases between the germline ends. The CDR3 is 14 residues long. The DNA of the CDR3 is TGTGCCAGCAGGGATTACAGGGCCCGAGGGCCCCAGCATTTT. Translation gives CASRDYRARGPQHF.

The rearrangement joins TRBV18 to TRBJ1-1, with 7 bases aligning to TRBD1. The CDR3 sequence is 14 residues long. V gave up 6 bases and J gave up 4 bases; unmatched junction bases: 8. Germline CDR1 is KGHSH and CDR2 is LQKENI. The CDR3 DNA is TGTGCCAGCTCTAGACAGGGCGGCGGCACTGAAGCTTTCTTT. Translation: CASSRQGGGTEAFF. The variable domain in full, completed from reference TRBV18 and TRBJ1-1, reads NAGVMQNPRHLVRRRGQEARLRCSPMKGHSHVYWYRQLPEEGLKFMVYLQKENIIDESGMPKERFSAEFPKEGPSILRIQQVVRGDSAAYFCASSRQGGGTEAFFGQGTRLTVV.

The CDR3 DNA follows: TGTGCCAGCAGTTCGACTAGCGGGAGAGGCCCAGATACGCAGTATTTT. Translating it yields CASSSTSGRGPDTQYF. This chain links TRBV27 with TRBJ2-3; 12 bases align to TRBD2. Per germline, CDR1 MNHEY and CDR2 SMNVEV (reference sequence). Trimming cost V 4 bases and J 4 bases; bases outside gene matches: 6. The CDR3 is 16 residues long.

This clone occurred once. This chain uses TRBV5-6 with TRBJ2-1; a possible D gene is TRBD2 (5 bases). V dropped 0 bases and J dropped 4 bases, with 11 bases sitting between them. This CDR3 spans 15 amino acids. Germline CDR1 is SGHDT and CDR2 is YYEEEE. The CDR3 loop is CASSLEAEPYNEQFF. The CDR3 DNA is TGTGCCAGCAGCTTGGAAGCGGAACCGTACAATGAGCAGTTCTTC.

J is TRBJ2-2 and V is TRBV5-1; possibly TRBD1 or TRBD2 for D (5 bases each). This CDR3 is 15 amino acids long. Germline V gene lookup returns CDR1 SGHRS and CDR2 YFSETQ. V gave up 4 bases and J gave up 6 bases, with 16 bases separating them. The CDR3 nucleotides read TGCGCCAGCAGCACTTTTCCCAGGGACCCCGGGGAGCTGTTTTTT. This translates into CASSTFPRDPGELFF.

V and J are TRBV5-6 and TRBJ1-2; a weak D match, TRBD1 (5 bases). Germline values: CDR1 SGHDT, CDR2 YYEEEE. Trimming took off 3 bases at V and 4 bases at J, with 16 bases between the two ends. The length of the CDR3 is 15 residues. Here the CDR3 DNA reads TGTGCCAGCAGCTCCCTGGGCAGGGAGGGCTATGGCTACACCTTC. The encoded protein is CASSSLGREGYGYTF.

The chain links TRBV3-1 (or the pseudogene TRBV3-2) to TRBJ1-2; D unclear. V dropped 4 bases and J dropped 4 bases, with 16 bases sitting between them. CDR3 length: 15 amino acids. The germline gives CDR1 LGHDT, CDR2 YNNKEL (reference sequence). Here the CDR3 reads CASSPAGVPTYGYTF. The CDR3 bases are TGTGCCAGCAGCCCAGCTGGAGTCCCGACCTATGGCTACACCTTC.

The chain joins TRBV7-9 to TRBJ2-7; D is perhaps TRBD1 (6 bases). Germline-derived CDR1 and CDR2 are SEHNR and FQNEAQ (reference sequence). The ends were cut back, 5 bases at V and 0 bases at J, with 20 bases in the middle. The CDR3 is made up of 17 amino acids. The DNA of the CDR3 is TGTGCCAGCAGCCTCAGTAGGGGGTGGCACCTCTCCTACGAGCAGTACTTC. This sequence encodes CASSLSRGWHLSYEQYF.

The V call is TRBV5-4, the J call TRBJ1-5; D gene unclear. V lost 0 bases and J 0 bases, leaving 4 bases between the germline ends. The CDR3 runs to 14 residues. Germline V CDR1 and CDR2: SGHNT, YYREEE (reference sequence). Written as DNA, the CDR3 is TGTGCCAGCAGCTTGGACCTTAGCAATCAGCCCCAGCATTTT. Translated, it gives CASSLDLSNQPQHF.

The chain employs TRBV5-1 and TRBJ2-7, with a weak D call TRBD1 (6 bases). This CDR3 spans 14 amino acids. V was clipped by 2 bases and J by 5 bases, with 14 bases between them. The V gene's germline CDR1 is SGHRS and CDR2 YFSETQ. CDR3 protein: CASSFSGVTNEQYF. CDR3 DNA sequence: TGCGCCAGCAGCTTCTCAGGGGTTACCAACGAGCAGTACTTC. Using reference TRBV5-1 and TRBJ2-7 for the parts outside the CDR3, the full variable domain is KAGVTQTPRYLIKTRGQQVTLSCSPISGHRSVSWYQQTPGQGLQFLFEYFSETQRNKGNFPGRFSGRQFSNSRSEMNVSTLELGDSALYLCASSFSGVTNEQYFGPGTRLTVT.

The genes are TRBV28 and TRBJ2-5; 9 bases agree with TRBD2. Germline CDR1 reads MDHEN; CDR2 reads SYDVKM. Losses at the gene ends were 3 bases for V and 1 base for J; bases not matched to a gene: 6. The CDR3 consists of 16 residues. CDR3 nucleotides: TGTGCCAGCAGTTTGCAGACTAGCGGCTCCCAAGAGACCCAGTACTTC. It encodes CASSLQTSGSQETQYF.

The chain couples TRBV5-6 to TRBJ2-7, with 7 bases identical to TRBD1. Trimming took 4 bases from V and 4 from J; bases not matched to a gene: 11. This CDR3 is 15 amino acids long. Germline V gene data show CDR1 as SGHDT and CDR2 as YYEEEE. CDR3 amino acids: CASSPNRGLSYEQYF. The DNA of the CDR3 is TGTGCCAGCAGCCCGAACAGGGGATTGTCGTACGAGCAGTACTTC.

V is TRBV5-1 and J is TRBJ2-5; TRBD2 aligns across 9 bases. This CDR3 is 15 amino acids long. The germline gives CDR1 SGHRS, CDR2 YFSETQ. The ends lost 0 bases at V and 4 bases at J; junction bases unmatched: 4. The CDR3 spells CASSLGATSGETQYF. The CDR3 DNA reads as TGCGCCAGCAGCTTGGGAGCGACTAGCGGAGAGACCCAGTACTTC.

This clone appeared a few times. V is TRBV3-1 (or the pseudogene TRBV3-2) and J is TRBJ1-4; D possibly corresponds to TRBD1 (6 bases). CDR1 and CDR2 from the germline V gene are LGHDT and YNNKEL (reference sequence). The CDR3 spans 15 residues. Trimming shortened V by 3 bases and J by 0 bases, and 8 bases separated the two germline ends. The CDR3 DNA sequence: TGTGCCAGCAGCCAGGGGACATCAACTAATGAAAAACTGTTTTTT. This sequence encodes CASSQGTSTNEKLFF.

V and J are TRBV18 and TRBJ2-5; possible D gene TRBD1, 6 bases. The CDR3 is 13 residues long. The germline CDR1 and CDR2 sequences are KGHSH and LQKENI. Trimming cost V 4 bases and J 5 bases, with 11 bases left between them. CDR3 DNA: TGTGCCAGCTCACTCCCAGGGGTCGAGACCCAGTACTTC. Residues: CASSLPGVETQYF.

J is TRBJ2-1 and V is TRBV19; 7 bases line up with TRBD1. Germline loops: CDR1 LNHDA, CDR2 SQIVND (reference sequence). This CDR3 spans 13 amino acids. V trimming: 10 bases; J trimming: 4 bases; junction bases outside the gene matches: 7. CDR3 in DNA: TGTGCCACTAGCCCGGGACAGTACAATGAGCAGTTCTTC. This codes for CATSPGQYNEQFF. The full variable domain, completed using reference TRBV19 and TRBJ2-1, is DGGITQSPKYLFRKEGQNVTLSCEQNLNHDAMYWYRQDPGQGLRLIYYSQIVNDFQKGDIAEGYSVSREKKESFPLTVTSAQKNPTAFYLCATSPGQYNEQFFGPGTRLTVL.

The chain couples TRBV7-2 to TRBJ1-4; D gene unclear. The V end was cut by 1 base, the J end by 8 bases, with 17 bases between. This CDR3 region has 16 residues. Per the germline V gene, CDR1 is SGHTA and CDR2 is FQGNSA. CDR3 DNA sequence: TGTGCCAGCAGCTTAGGTCCCCCGCGACAAGAAGAAAAACTGTTTTTT. It encodes CASSLGPPRQEEKLFF.

V gene TRBV5-1 combines with J gene TRBJ2-1; 10 bases align to TRBD2. The germline gives CDR1 SGHRS, CDR2 YFSETQ. The junction had 8 bases not matched to a gene; V was cut back by 0 bases and J by 2 bases. CDR3 length: 18 amino acids. CDR3 bases: TGCGCCAGCAGCTTGGTGGGTAGCGGGAGGCCCCCCTACAATGAGCAGTTCTTC. This encodes CASSLVGSGRPPYNEQFF. Full variable domain (remainder filled in from reference TRBV5-1 and TRBJ2-1): KAGVTQTPRYLIKTRGQQVTLSCSPISGHRSVSWYQQTPGQGLQFLFEYFSETQRNKGNFPGRFSGRQFSNSRSEMNVSTLELGDSALYLCASSLVGSGRPPYNEQFFGPGTRLTVL.

The chain carries TRBV18 and TRBJ2-5, with D perhaps matching TRBD1 (6 bases). CDR1 and CDR2 (germline): KGHSH, LQKENI. The CDR3 is 13 amino acids. V lost 8 bases to trimming and J lost 2 bases, with 12 bases between them. CDR3 nucleotide sequence: TGTGCCAGCACCTGGACAGCACAAGAGACCCAGTACTTC. The encoded protein is CASTWTAQETQYF.

The rearrangement uses TRBV28 and TRBJ1-1; D ambiguous. Germline CDR1 reads MDHEN; CDR2 reads SYDVKM. V was trimmed by 3 bases and J by 0 bases, leaving 8 bases between them. The CDR3 runs 14 residues. The CDR3 spells CASSFLGLNTEAFF. The CDR3 DNA sequence: TGTGCCAGCAGTTTTCTAGGGCTGAACACTGAAGCTTTCTTT. The variable domain in full, with the rest retrieved from reference TRBV28 and TRBJ1-1, is DVKVTQSSRYLVKRTGEKVFLECVQDMDHENMFWYRQDPGLGLRLIYFSYDVKMKEKGDIPEGYSVSREKKERFSLILESASTNQTSMYLCASSFLGLNTEAFFGQGTRLTVV.